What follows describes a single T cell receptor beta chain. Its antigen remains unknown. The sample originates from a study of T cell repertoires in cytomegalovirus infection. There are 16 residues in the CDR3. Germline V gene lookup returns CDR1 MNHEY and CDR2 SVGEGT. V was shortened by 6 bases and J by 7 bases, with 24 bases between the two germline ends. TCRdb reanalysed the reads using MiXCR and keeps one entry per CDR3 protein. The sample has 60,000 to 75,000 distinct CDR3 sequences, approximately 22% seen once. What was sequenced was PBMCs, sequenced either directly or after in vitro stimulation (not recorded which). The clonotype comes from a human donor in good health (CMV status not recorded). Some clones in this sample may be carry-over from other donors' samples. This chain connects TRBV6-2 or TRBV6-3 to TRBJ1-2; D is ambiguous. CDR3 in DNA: TGTGCCAGCAGCCCCAACGGAGGACGGCACCTCGCTGGCTACACCTTC. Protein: CASSPNGGRHLAGYTF.